Below, 13 T cell receptor beta chains from the same sample are listed, as sequenced in a study of cytomegalovirus exposure and HLA in healthy donors. Amplification used 60 Vbeta primers and 13 Jbeta primers. Libraries were prepared by immunoSEQ multiplex PCR; TCRdb keeps only in-frame clonotypes and omits some of them. The sample yields just over 80,000 clones, about 78% seen once. The sample was PBMCs. These receptors came from a man between 18 and 35 years old in good health and CMV-seropositive.

J is TRBJ1-1 and V is TRBV6-5; 8 bases match TRBD1. The CDR3 covers 14 residues. V lost 5 bases and J lost 5; bases outside the gene matches: 7. The V gene's germline CDR1 is MNHEY and CDR2 SVGAGI. CDR3 in DNA: TGTGCCAGCAGTAGGACAGGGAGGGTGACTGAAGCTTTCTTT. The encoded protein is CASSRTGRVTEAFF.

The chain employs TRBV7-2 and TRBJ2-7, with D maybe TRBD2 (6 bases). Germline loops: CDR1 SGHTA, CDR2 FQGNSA. CDR3 size: 14 residues. Trimming pared 5 bases from V and 4 bases from J, leaving 15 bases between. The CDR3: CASSPRSGAYEQYF. The CDR3 DNA reads as TGTGCCAGCAGCCCGCGTAGCGGAGCTTACGAGCAGTACTTC.

J is TRBJ2-1 and V is TRBV7-8; the match to TRBD2 covers 7 bases. In germline, CDR1 is SGHVS, CDR2 FQNEAQ. V was clipped by 5 bases and J by 7 bases; unmatched bases: 14. This CDR3 is 16 amino acids long. The CDR3 loop is CASSGPRLAVANEQFF. Here the CDR3 DNA reads TGTGCCAGCAGCGGCCCCCGACTAGCCGTGGCAAATGAGCAGTTCTTC.

This clone was counted a single time. The genes are TRBV29-1 and TRBJ2-7; 8 positions match TRBD2. Germline V gives CDR1 SQVTM, CDR2 ANQGSEA. The J segment lost 2 bases and the V segment lost 0 bases, leaving 6 bases of the junction unmatched. This CDR3 spans 15 amino acids. The chain's CDR3 is CSVEDRTGGPYEQYF. CDR3 coding DNA: TGCAGCGTTGAAGATCGGACGGGAGGGCCCTACGAGCAGTACTTC.

This clone was observed a handful of times. The J gene is TRBJ1-2, the V gene TRBV6-5; tentatively, D is TRBD1 (6 bases). V was cut by 4 bases and J by 4 bases, with 16 bases left in between. Germline CDR1 reads MNHEY; CDR2 reads SVGAGI. The CDR3 sequence is 15 residues long. The CDR3 nucleotides are TGTGCCAGCAGTTCCAGGGGTGAGAGAGGCTATGGCTACACCTTC. The encoded protein is CASSSRGERGYGYTF.

This sequence joins TRBV6-1 and TRBJ2-7; 7 positions agree with TRBD1. After removal of 6 bases from V and 2 bases from J, the junction contained 10 bases not matched to a gene. CDR3 length: 15 residues. Germline-derived CDR1 and CDR2 are MNHNS and SASEGT. The CDR3 DNA is TGTGCCAGCAGGCTGGGGAACGACAGGGCCTACGAGCAGTACTTC. Translated: CASRLGNDRAYEQYF.

Only a few counts were recorded for this clone. The J gene is TRBJ2-6, the V gene TRBV5-4; perhaps TRBD2 as D (6 bases). The CDR3 totals 15 residues. Trimming took off 8 bases at V and 4 bases at J, with 16 bases between the two ends. The germline V gene encodes CDR1 SGHNT and CDR2 YYREEE (reference sequence). The CDR3 coding sequence is TGTGCCAGTTCCGGGGGTGGAACCGGGGCCAACGTCCTGACTTTC. The encoded protein is CASSGGGTGANVLTF. Filled out from reference TRBV5-4 and TRBJ2-6, the complete variable domain reads ETGVTQSPTHLIKTRGQQVTLRCSSQSGHNTVSWYQQALGQGPQFIFQYYREEENGRGNFPPRFSGLQFPNYSSELNVNALELDDSALYLCASSGGGTGANVLTFGAGSRLTVL.

CDR3 DNA sequence: TGTGCCAGCAGTTACGACGGGAACTCCTACGAGCAGTACTTC. Translation: CASSYDGNSYEQYF. The V and J genes are TRBV6-5 and TRBJ2-7; possibly TRBD2 for D (5 bases). Between the trimmed V and J ends, which lost 2 bases and 0 bases, there was a span of 8 bases. This CDR3 contains 14 residues. Per the germline V gene, CDR1 is MNHEY and CDR2 is SVGAGI.

V usage is TRBV29-1 and J usage is TRBJ2-7; D is uncertain. This CDR3 spans 12 amino acids. V was cut by 5 bases and J by 3 bases, with 11 bases left in between. Germline CDR1 SQVTM, CDR2 ANQGSEA. The CDR3 protein is CSVKITSYEQYF. CDR3 nucleotide sequence: TGCAGCGTTAAGATAACGAGCTACGAGCAGTACTTC.

J is TRBJ2-1 and V is TRBV10-2, with 11 bases aligning to TRBD2. CDR1 and CDR2 (germline): WSHSY, SAAADI. After removal of 8 bases from V and 4 bases from J, the junction contained 7 bases not matched to a gene. The CDR3 is 15 residues long. In nucleotides, the CDR3 is TGCGCCAGCCTACTAGCGGGGGTCCGTTACAATGAGCAGTTCTTC. Translation: CASLLAGVRYNEQFF.

The chain employs TRBV25-1 and TRBJ1-3, with D perhaps TRBD1 (6 bases). Looked up from germline, CDR1 is MGHDK and CDR2 is SYGVNS. The CDR3 consists of 13 residues. V lost 3 bases and J 6 bases, leaving 9 bases between the germline ends. CDR3 loop: CASSERGINTIYF. DNA for the CDR3: TGTGCCAGCAGTGAGAGGGGGATAAACACCATATATTTT.

This clone came up once. The J gene is TRBJ2-1, the V gene TRBV10-2, with 8 nucleotides matching TRBD2. CDR3 size: 14 residues. V gave up 5 bases and J gave up 0 bases; unmatched junction bases: 0. Germline assignment: CDR1 WSHSY and CDR2 SAAADI. The CDR3 DNA follows: TGCGCCAGCAGTAGCGGGAGCTCCTACAATGAGCAGTTCTTC. Amino acids: CASSSGSSYNEQFF.

The chain carries TRBV7-9 and TRBJ2-7; the match to TRBD2 covers 11 bases. With V trimmed by 5 bases and J by 6 bases, 6 bases remained unmatched. The CDR3 loop spans 14 amino acids. Germline assignment: CDR1 SEHNR and CDR2 FQNEAQ (reference sequence). The CDR3 nucleotides read TGTGCCAGCAGCACCGGACTAGCGGGTGGCGAGCAGTACTTC. This gives the protein CASSTGLAGGEQYF.